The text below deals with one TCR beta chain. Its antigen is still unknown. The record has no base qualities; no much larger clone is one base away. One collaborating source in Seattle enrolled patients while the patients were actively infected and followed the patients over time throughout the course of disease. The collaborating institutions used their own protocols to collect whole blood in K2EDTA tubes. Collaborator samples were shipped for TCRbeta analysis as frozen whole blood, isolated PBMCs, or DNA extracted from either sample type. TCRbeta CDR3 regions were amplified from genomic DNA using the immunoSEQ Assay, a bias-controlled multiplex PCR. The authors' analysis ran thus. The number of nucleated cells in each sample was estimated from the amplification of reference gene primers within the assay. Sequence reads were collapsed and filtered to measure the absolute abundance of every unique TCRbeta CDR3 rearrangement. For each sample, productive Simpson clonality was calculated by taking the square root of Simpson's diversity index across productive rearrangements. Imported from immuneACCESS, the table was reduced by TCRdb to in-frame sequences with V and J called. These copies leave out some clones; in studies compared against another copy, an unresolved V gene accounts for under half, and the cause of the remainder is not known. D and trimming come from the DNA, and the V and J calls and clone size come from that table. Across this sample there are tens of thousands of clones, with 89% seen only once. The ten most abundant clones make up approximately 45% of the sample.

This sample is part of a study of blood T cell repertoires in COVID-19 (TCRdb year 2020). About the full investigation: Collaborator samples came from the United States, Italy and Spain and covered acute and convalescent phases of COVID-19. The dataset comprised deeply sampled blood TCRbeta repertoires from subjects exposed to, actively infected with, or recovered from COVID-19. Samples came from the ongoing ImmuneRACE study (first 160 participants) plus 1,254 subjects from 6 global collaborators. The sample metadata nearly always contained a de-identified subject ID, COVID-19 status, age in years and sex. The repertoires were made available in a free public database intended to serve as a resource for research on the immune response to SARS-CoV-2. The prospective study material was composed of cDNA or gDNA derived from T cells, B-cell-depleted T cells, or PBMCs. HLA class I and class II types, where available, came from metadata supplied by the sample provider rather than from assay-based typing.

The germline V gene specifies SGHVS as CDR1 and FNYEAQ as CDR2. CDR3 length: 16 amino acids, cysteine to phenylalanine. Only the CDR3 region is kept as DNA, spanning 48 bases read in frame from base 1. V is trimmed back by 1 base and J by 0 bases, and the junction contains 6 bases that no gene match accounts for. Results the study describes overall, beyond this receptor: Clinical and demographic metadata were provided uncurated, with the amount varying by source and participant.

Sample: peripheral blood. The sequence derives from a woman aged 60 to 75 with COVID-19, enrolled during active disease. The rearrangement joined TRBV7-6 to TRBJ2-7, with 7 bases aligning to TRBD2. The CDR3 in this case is CASSLGGEGSSYEQYF. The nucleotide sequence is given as TGTGCCAGCAGCTTAGGAGGGGAGGGTTCCTCCTACGAGCAGTACTTC.